The 22 T cell receptor beta chains below come from one sample, sequenced in a study of tissue T cells after allogeneic stem cell transplantation. The time point is: mouse harvest day 7 after allogeneic transplant. Mouse grafts combined 10^7 T-cell-depleted bone marrow cells with 10^6 splenic CD5+ T cells. Assay: immunoSEQ multiplex PCR; the TCRdb copy retains only in-frame clones and omits some. This sample has 8,700 or so clones, with roughly 49% found just once. Sequencing was done on a sample of gut tissue. These receptors were collected from a female BALB/c mouse given C57BL/6 T cells with graft-versus-host disease after an allogeneic hematopoietic cell transplant.

About this clone itself: The listed genes are named as in mouse. The read finishes 1 residue shy of the CDR3 end, and the germline J gene is used to complete it. The gene calls are TRBV14 and TRBJ2-5, with D possibly being TRBD1 (5 bases). Trimming pared 1 base from V and 5 bases from J, leaving 8 bases between. Germline values: CDR1 SGHDT, CDR2 FRDEAV. This CDR3 is 13 amino acids long. The covered CDR3 bases are TGTGCCAGCAGTTTCACAGGAAGAGACACCCAGTAC. Residues: CASSFTGRDTQY. The whole CDR3 sequence is CASSFTGRDTQYF.

A remark on this clone: The gene names given are mouse names. The read ends 1 residue early relative to the CDR3; the germline J gene fills the gap. This chain connects TRBV29 to TRBJ1-6; TRBD1 aligns across 11 bases. TRBJ1-6 is an open reading frame whose function is uncertain. Germline values: CDR1 MSHET, CDR2 SYDVDS. The CDR3 extends over 16 amino acids. V shed 4 bases, J shed 3 bases, and the junction held 2 bases outside the gene matches. CDR3 region: CASSWGTGGYNSPLYF. The sequenced part of the CDR3 DNA is TGTGCTAGCAGTTGGGGGACAGGGGGCTATAATTCGCCCCTCTAC.

A word on this clone: Germline and genes here are mouse. The read halts 1 residue ahead of the CDR3 end, with the missing end drawn from the germline J gene. The V and J genes are TRBV12-1 and TRBJ2-5; 7 nucleotides align to TRBD1. V lost 4 bases, J lost 3 bases, and 3 bases stayed unmatched. Per the germline V gene, CDR1 is SGHSN and CDR2 is HYEKVE. This CDR3 comprises 13 residues. CDR3 amino acids: CASSPRGQDTQYF. The CDR3 bases that were read are TGTGCCAGCTCCCCCAGGGGGCAAGACACCCAGTAC.

Remarks on this clone: Genes and germline come from the mouse. With the read ending 1 residue before the CDR3 end, the germline J gene is used to fill in that end. The chain carries TRBV4 and TRBJ2-4; TRBD2 matches 8 bases. Germline CDR1 LGHDT, CDR2 YNNKQL (reference sequence). V shed 3 bases and J 0 bases; nucleotides not matched to a gene: 2. This CDR3 region has 15 residues. Incomplete CDR3 DNA: TGTGCCAGCAGCTATTGGGGGGGTAGTCAAAACACCTTGTAC. It encodes CASSYWGGSQNTLY. The entire CDR3 sequence reads CASSYWGGSQNTLYF.

A word on this clone: Gene names refer to mouse genes. The read ends 1 residue shy of where the CDR3 ends; the end is completed using the germline J gene. The rearrangement links TRBV12-1 to TRBJ2-2; D is uncertain. The V and J ends lost 0 bases and 3 bases respectively, with 4 bases between them. CDR1 is SGHSN and CDR2 is HYEKVE in the germline V gene. The CDR3 has 13 residues. Incomplete CDR3 DNA: TGTGCCAGCTCTCTCGTGGACACCGGGCAGCTCTAC. This translates into CASSLVDTGQLY. The full CDR3 protein reads CASSLVDTGQLYF.

This clone qualifies as medium-sized. Here the gene names and germline are mouse. The sequenced part of the CDR3 DNA is TGTGCCAGCAGTCAACAGGGGAGGGCCACCGGGCAGCTCTAC. This codes for CASSQQGRATGQLY. The whole CDR3 protein reads CASSQQGRATGQLYF. V usage is TRBV26 and J usage is TRBJ2-2, with 7 positions matching TRBD1. The read terminates 1 residue before the CDR3 end, so the remaining end is supplied by the germline J gene. CDR1 is KGHPV and CDR2 is FQNQEV in the germline V gene (reference sequence). CDR3 size: 15 residues. J was trimmed by 4 bases and V by 4 bases; bases with no gene match: 6.

This clone was seen a few times. Any gene name here is a mouse gene name. The CDR3 DNA, read in part, is TGTGCCAGCAGTCTGTCGCCAGGGAAAGATTCGCCCCTCTAC. Translated, it gives CASSLSPGKDSPLY. The CDR3 reads in full as CASSLSPGKDSPLYF. The chain links TRBV26 to TRBJ1-6, with D perhaps matching TRBD1 (5 bases). Read coverage stops 1 residue before the CDR3 terminus; the germline J gene supplies the remainder. TRBJ1-6 is noted as an ORF with a role that remains uncertain. V gave up 0 bases and J gave up 8 bases, with 11 bases separating them. The CDR3 is made up of 15 amino acids. Germline assignment: CDR1 KGHPV and CDR2 FQNQEV (reference sequence).

In regard to this clone: Gene names are mouse gene names. From the germline J gene comes the end of the CDR3, since the read stops 1 residue before it. This chain joins TRBV13-3 and TRBJ2-1; either TRBD1 or TRBD2 may fit D (5 bases each). The germline V gene has CDR1 NNHDY and CDR2 SYVADS. V lost 7 bases and J 3 bases, leaving 8 bases between the germline ends. The CDR3 covers 12 residues. Partial CDR3 DNA: TGTGCCAGCGGGGGAGGCTATGCTGAGCAGTTC. Translated: CASGGGYAEQF. The complete CDR3 sequence is CASGGGYAEQFF.

This clone was recorded only once. Mouse germline and gene names are used. With the read ending 1 residue before the CDR3 end, the germline J gene is used to fill in that end. This chain links TRBV3 with TRBJ1-2; D is unresolved. The ends were cut back, 1 base at V and 4 bases at J, with 7 bases in the middle. The CDR3 is 13 amino acids. In germline, CDR1 is SNHLY, CDR2 FYNGKV (reference sequence). This CDR3 is CASSLGGISDYTF. CDR3 DNA, as far as it was read: TGTGCCAGCAGCTTAGGAGGGATCTCCGACTACACC.

On this clone itself: Gene names are the mouse ones. The sequenced fragment ends 1 residue before the CDR3 boundary, so the rest is inferred from the germline J gene. The chain couples TRBV15 to TRBJ2-1; D may correspond to TRBD1 or TRBD2 (5 bases each). The germline V and J ends were trimmed by 1 base and 9 bases, with 10 bases remaining between them. Germline CDR1 and CDR2: SGHND and FRSKSL. The CDR3 sequence is 13 residues long. CDR3 DNA (partial): TGTGCCAGCAGTTTAGGGGGGAGGGGTGAGCAGTTC. It is translated as CASSLGGRGEQF. The entire CDR3 protein is CASSLGGRGEQFF.

About this clone itself: Gene names refer to mouse genes. The sequenced fragment ends 1 residue before the CDR3 boundary, so the rest is inferred from the germline J gene. V and J are TRBV12-2 and TRBJ2-5, with D possibly being TRBD2 (6 bases). The CDR3 is 13 amino acids. The V gene lost 6 bases and the J gene lost 6 bases, with 15 bases spanning the gap. Germline V lookup: CDR1 SGHLS, CDR2 HYDKME. The CDR3 loop is CASLRSLGDTQYF. The DNA read from the CDR3 is TGTGCCAGCCTCCGCTCCCTGGGGGACACCCAGTAC. Combining the CDR3 with reference TRBV12-2 and TRBJ2-5 gives the whole variable domain NSGVVQSPRYIIKGKGERSILKCIPISGHLSVAWYQQTQGQELKFFIQHYDKMERDKGNLPSRFSVQQFDDYHSEMNMSALELEDSAVYFCASLRSLGDTQYFGPGTRLLVL.

This clone is categorized as medium-sized. Gene names are the mouse ones. The DNA ends 1 residue before the CDR3 does, and the rest of the CDR3 is filled in from the germline J gene. The chain is built from TRBV16 and TRBJ1-2, with D unclear. The CDR3 contains 13 residues. Germline V gives CDR1 SGHSA, CDR2 FRNQAP. V was shortened by 1 base and J by 1 base, with 4 bases between the two germline ends. Partial CDR3 DNA: TGTGCAAGCAGCTTAGCCAGAAACTCCGACTACACC. It encodes CASSLARNSDYT. The full CDR3 is CASSLARNSDYTF. The variable domain in full, completed from reference TRBV16 and TRBJ1-2, reads NAGVIQTPRHKVTGKGQEATLWCEPISGHSAVFWYRQTIVQGLEFLTYFRNQAPIDDSGMPKERFSAQMPNQSHSTLKIQSTQPQDSAVYLCASSLARNSDYTFGSGTRLLVI.

Concerning this clone: The listed genes are named as in mouse. Sequencing ends 1 residue short of the CDR3 end; the germline J gene provides the rest. This rearrangement joins TRBV3 to TRBJ1-3; D gene ambiguous. Trimming stripped 1 base from V and 2 bases from J, with 6 bases between. This CDR3 is built from 14 residues. The germline gives CDR1 SNHLY, CDR2 FYNGKV (reference sequence). CDR3 amino acids: CASSLEVPGNTLYF. CDR3 DNA (partial): TGTGCCAGCAGCTTAGAGGTCCCTGGAAATACGCTCTAT.

By sample share, this clone is large. Gene names and germline refer to mouse. Read data end 1 residue before the CDR3 end; the end is taken from the germline J gene. The rearrangement joins TRBV13-2 to TRBJ2-7; the D is unclear. V dropped 4 bases and J dropped 0 bases, with 2 bases sitting between them. The CDR3 runs to 11 residues. CDR1 and CDR2 from the germline V gene are NNHNN and SYGAGS (reference sequence). CDR3 sequence: CASGPSYEQYF. The DNA read from the CDR3 is TGTGCCAGCGGTCCCTCCTATGAACAGTAC.

On this clone itself: The listed genes are named as in mouse. The read comes to an end 1 residue before the CDR3 does, leaving the germline J gene to fill in the end. The genes are TRBV3 and TRBJ2-4; D not certain. Trimming removed 0 bases at V and 0 bases at J, with 7 bases between. CDR3 length: 15 amino acids. The V gene's germline CDR1 is SNHLY and CDR2 FYNGKV (reference sequence). The CDR3 DNA, read in part, is TGTGCCAGCAGCTTAGCCGGACCTAGTCAAAACACCTTGTAC. Translation gives CASSLAGPSQNTLY. In full, the CDR3 is CASSLAGPSQNTLYF.

Regarding this clone: These gene names are mouse names. The read ends 1 residue shy of where the CDR3 ends; the end is completed using the germline J gene. The chain recombines TRBV3 with TRBJ2-7; TRBD2 aligns across 11 bases. With 2 bases clipped from V and 6 bases from J, the junction kept 3 bases outside the gene matches. Germline values: CDR1 SNHLY, CDR2 FYNGKV (reference sequence). The CDR3 has 14 residues. The CDR3 bases that were read are TGTGCCAGCAGCTTACTACTGGGGGGGCTTGAACAGTAC. Residues: CASSLLLGGLEQY. The CDR3, in full, reads CASSLLLGGLEQYF.

Notes on this clone: All gene names here are mouse names. The CDR3 extends 1 residue past the end of the read, so its final part is completed from the germline J gene. Within the sample, other DNA sequences also encode this same CDR3. The chain recombines TRBV26 with TRBJ2-4; D is undetermined. Germline V CDR1 and CDR2: KGHPV, FQNQEV (reference sequence). Trimming removed 4 bases from V and 0 bases from J, with 8 bases in between. The CDR3 loop spans 14 amino acids. CDR3 bases read: TGTGCCAGCAGTCCTACAACTAGTCAAAACACCTTGTAC. As protein: CASSPTTSQNTLY. In full, the CDR3 reads CASSPTTSQNTLYF.

As to this clone: Mouse germline and gene names are used. The sequenced fragment ends 1 residue before the CDR3 boundary, so the rest is inferred from the germline J gene. The chain is built from TRBV26 and TRBJ2-3; TRBD2 matches 11 bases. CDR3 length: 16 amino acids. V gave up 4 bases and J gave up 0 bases; unmatched junction bases: 3. Germline-derived CDR1 and CDR2 are KGHPV and FQNQEV (reference sequence). The sequenced part of the CDR3 DNA is TGTGCCAGCAGTCGGGGACTGGGGGATAGTGCAGAAACGCTGTAT. This encodes CASSRGLGDSAETLY. The whole CDR3 protein reads CASSRGLGDSAETLYF.

As for this clone: Germline and genes: mouse. Read sequence stops 1 residue before the CDR3 end, and the germline J gene provides the missing end. This sequence joins TRBV31 and TRBJ2-5, with 12 nucleotides matching TRBD1. The V and J ends lost 1 base and 2 bases, in that order; junction bases with no gene match: 7. The CDR3 sequence is 17 residues long. Germline V gene sequence: CDR1 GKSSPN, CDR2 SITVG. The CDR3 spells CAWSPGQGAIGQDTQYF. The sequenced part of the CDR3 DNA is TGTGCCTGGAGTCCGGGACAGGGGGCGATAGGCCAAGACACCCAGTAC.

This clone appeared a few times. These gene names are mouse names. The read falls 1 residue short of the CDR3 end, and the missing part is taken from the germline J gene. The chain carries TRBV13-2 and TRBJ1-3; TRBD1 matches 8 bases. Germline CDR1 NNHNN, CDR2 SYGAGS (reference sequence). The J segment lost 0 bases and the V segment lost 1 base, leaving 3 bases of the junction unmatched. This CDR3 region has 16 residues. The CDR3 here is CASGDPQGASGNTLYF. The CDR3 bases that were read are TGTGCCAGCGGTGATCCCCAGGGGGCTTCTGGAAATACGCTCTAT.

Comments on this clone: Gene labels here are mouse ones. Read coverage stops 1 residue before the CDR3 terminus; the germline J gene supplies the remainder. The V and J genes are TRBV26 and TRBJ2-2; D is perhaps TRBD1 or TRBD2 (6 bases each). The V end lost 4 bases, the J end lost 2 bases, and 14 bases lay between the germline ends. CDR3 length: 16 residues. The germline V gene has CDR1 KGHPV and CDR2 FQNQEV (reference sequence). CDR3 in amino acids: CASSRRAGANTGQLYF. The CDR3 DNA, read in part, is TGTGCCAGCAGTCGGCGGGCGGGGGCGAACACCGGGCAGCTCTAC.

A note on this clone: Mouse gene names apply. The read falls 1 residue short of the CDR3 end, and the missing part is taken from the germline J gene. J is TRBJ1-6 and V is TRBV13-2; TRBD1 aligns across 7 bases. TRBJ1-6 is designated an ORF whose function remains uncertain. Unmatched junction bases numbered 3, after V lost 5 bases and J lost 7 bases. The V gene's germline CDR1 is NNHNN and CDR2 SYGAGS (reference sequence). The CDR3 spans 13 residues. CDR3 bases read: TGTGCCAGCGGCAACAGGGGAAATTCGCCCCTCTAC. This sequence encodes CASGNRGNSPLY. The complete CDR3 protein is CASGNRGNSPLYF.